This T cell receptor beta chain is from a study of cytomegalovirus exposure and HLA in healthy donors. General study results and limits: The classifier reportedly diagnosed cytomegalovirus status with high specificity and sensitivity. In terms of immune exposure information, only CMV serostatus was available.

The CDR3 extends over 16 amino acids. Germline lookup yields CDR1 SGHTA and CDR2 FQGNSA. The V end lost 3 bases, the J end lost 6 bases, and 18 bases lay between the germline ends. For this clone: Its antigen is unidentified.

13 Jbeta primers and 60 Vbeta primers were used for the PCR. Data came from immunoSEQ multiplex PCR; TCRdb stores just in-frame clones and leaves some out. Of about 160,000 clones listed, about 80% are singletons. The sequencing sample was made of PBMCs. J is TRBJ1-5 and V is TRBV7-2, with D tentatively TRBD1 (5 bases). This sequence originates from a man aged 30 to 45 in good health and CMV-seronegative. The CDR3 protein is CASSFGGRTPGQPQHF. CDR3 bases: TGTGCCAGCAGCTTCGGGGGAAGGACTCCGGGTCAGCCCCAGCATTTT.